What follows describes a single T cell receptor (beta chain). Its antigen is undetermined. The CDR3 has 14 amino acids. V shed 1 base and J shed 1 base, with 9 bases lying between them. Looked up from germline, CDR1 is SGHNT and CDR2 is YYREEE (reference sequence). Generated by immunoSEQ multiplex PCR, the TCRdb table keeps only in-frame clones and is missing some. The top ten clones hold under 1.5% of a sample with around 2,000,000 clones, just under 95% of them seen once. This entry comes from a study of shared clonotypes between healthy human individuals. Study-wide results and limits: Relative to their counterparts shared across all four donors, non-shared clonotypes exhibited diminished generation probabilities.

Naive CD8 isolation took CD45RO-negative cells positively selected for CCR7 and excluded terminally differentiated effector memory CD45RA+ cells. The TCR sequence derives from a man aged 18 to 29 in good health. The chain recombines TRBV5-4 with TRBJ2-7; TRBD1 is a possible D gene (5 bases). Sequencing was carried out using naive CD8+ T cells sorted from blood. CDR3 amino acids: CASSLYQGSYEQYF. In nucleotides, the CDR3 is TGTGCCAGCAGCTTGTACCAGGGATCCTACGAGCAGTACTTC.